This T cell receptor (beta chain) comes out of a study of patients and donors after allogeneic stem cell transplantation. V was shortened by 6 bases and J by 2 bases, with 14 bases between the two germline ends. Germline V CDR1 and CDR2: MNHNS, SASEGT. The CDR3 extends over 15 amino acids. In its sample, this clonotype was seen a few times. TCRdb processed the RT-PCR reads anew with MiXCR; each CDR3 protein has one entry. The data contain about a million distinct CDR3 sequences, 18% of them seen just once; the ten biggest clones take up 6%. The specimen was blood, either unsorted or a sorted T cell fraction (not recorded which). The chain couples TRBV6-1 to TRBJ2-4; D is possibly TRBD2 (5 bases). This receptor was identified in a human donor who was either an allogeneic HSCT recipient or a stem cell or donor lymphocyte infusion donor (not recorded which). It is not recorded whose cells these are; they may come from a transplant donor. The CDR3 is CASRRALGTKNIQYF. Here the CDR3 DNA reads TGTGCCAGCAGGCGGGCGTTGGGGACCAAAAACATTCAGTACTTC.